A single sample gave rise to the 16 T cell receptor beta chains below, sequenced in a study of blood T cell repertoires in COVID-19. Libraries were prepared by immunoSEQ multiplex PCR; TCRdb keeps only in-frame clonotypes and omits some of them. The sample contains 130,000 or so clones, around 86% of which appear only once. Sequenced sample: peripheral blood. These receptors all come from a man aged 50 to 59 with active COVID-19.

V usage is TRBV5-1 and J usage is TRBJ2-7; D may be TRBD1 (5 bases). V lost 0 bases and J 0 bases, leaving 16 bases between the germline ends. Germline loops: CDR1 SGHRS, CDR2 YFSETQ. The CDR3 length is 17 residues. CDR3 coding DNA: TGCGCCAGCAGCTTGGTGGGTATAGGGGTTTCCTCCTACGAGCAGTACTTC. Its translation: CASSLVGIGVSSYEQYF. Using reference TRBV5-1 and TRBJ2-7 for the parts outside the CDR3, the full variable domain is KAGVTQTPRYLIKTRGQQVTLSCSPISGHRSVSWYQQTPGQGLQFLFEYFSETQRNKGNFPGRFSGRQFSNSRSEMNVSTLELGDSALYLCASSLVGIGVSSYEQYFGPGTRLTVT.

V gene TRBV6-2 or TRBV6-3 combines with J gene TRBJ1-2; tentative D call: TRBD1 (6 bases). V shed 4 bases and J shed 9 bases, with 12 bases lying between them. Germline V gene data show CDR1 as MNHEY and CDR2 as SVGEGT. There are 12 residues in the CDR3. The CDR3 region is CASSSAGDSYTF. CDR3 nucleotide sequence: TGTGCCAGCAGTTCGGCGGGGGACAGCTACACCTTC.

This clone was seen once. The rearrangement uses TRBV4-3 and TRBJ1-1; D not certain. V shed 0 bases and J shed 4 bases, with 6 bases lying between them. The CDR3 contains 13 residues. Per germline, CDR1 LGHNA and CDR2 YSLEER. DNA for the CDR3: TGCGCCAGCAGCCAAGATAGGAGCACTGAAGCTTTCTTT. It specifies CASSQDRSTEAFF.

The chain joins TRBV5-1 to TRBJ1-1, with TRBD1 as a possible D gene (5 bases). The CDR3 is 14 amino acids. Germline lookup yields CDR1 SGHRS and CDR2 YFSETQ. V gave up 5 bases and J gave up 0 bases, with 11 bases separating them. The CDR3 region is CASRPGGVNTEAFF. The CDR3 bases are TGCGCCAGCAGACCCGGGGGAGTGAACACTGAAGCTTTCTTT.

The V call is TRBV7-9, the J call TRBJ1-2; the D gene is possibly TRBD1 (6 bases). The CDR3 consists of 13 residues. Germline V gives CDR1 SEHNR, CDR2 FQNEAQ (reference sequence). Deletions cut 7 bases from V and 4 bases from J, with 13 bases between. The CDR3 spells CASTEGEGYGYTF. The CDR3, as DNA: TGTGCCAGCACTGAGGGGGAGGGCTATGGCTACACCTTC.

The chain uses TRBV6-5 and TRBJ2-7; 10 nucleotides match TRBD2. The CDR3 has 16 residues. The germline CDR1 and CDR2 sequences are MNHEY and SVGAGI. The V segment lost 0 bases and the J segment 2 bases; nucleotides outside the gene matches: 4. CDR3 coding DNA: TGTGCCAGCAGTTACTCCGGGACTAGCGTAACCTACGAGCAGTACTTC. Its protein is CASSYSGTSVTYEQYF.

CDR3 amino acids: CASSPLGRGPSYNEQFF. CDR3 nucleotides: TGTGCCAGCAGTCCCCTGGGAAGGGGGCCCTCCTACAATGAGCAGTTCTTC. The chain couples TRBV27 to TRBJ2-1; the match to TRBD1 covers 7 bases. Germline-derived CDR1 and CDR2 are MNHEY and SMNVEV (reference sequence). J gave up 0 bases and V 5 bases, and 10 bases lay outside the gene matches. CDR3 length equals 17 residues.

CDR3 protein: CASSLGANVLTF. In DNA, the CDR3 is TGTGCCAGCAGTCTGGGGGCCAACGTCCTGACTTTC. This chain joins TRBV5-4 and TRBJ2-6; no reliable D call. This CDR3 region has 12 residues. Germline V gene data show CDR1 as SGHNT and CDR2 as YYREEE (reference sequence). The germline V and J ends were trimmed by 5 bases and 4 bases, with 4 bases remaining between them.

The chain couples TRBV4-1 to TRBJ2-7; 7 bases are shared with TRBD1. This CDR3 is built from 15 residues. Per the germline V gene, CDR1 is MGHRA and CDR2 is YSYEKL. The J segment lost 1 base and the V segment lost 4 bases, leaving 7 bases of the junction unmatched. This CDR3 is CASSRQAGGSYEQYF. In nucleotides, the CDR3 is TGCGCCAGCAGCCGGCAGGCAGGGGGTTCCTACGAGCAGTACTTC.

This chain connects TRBV5-6 to TRBJ1-2; D is ambiguous. The V end lost 3 bases, the J end lost 7 bases, and 10 bases lay between the germline ends. CDR1 and CDR2 (germline): SGHDT, YYEEEE. This CDR3 has 12 amino acids. CDR3 loop: CASSSSQRGYTF. The CDR3 nucleotides are TGTGCCAGCAGCTCCTCTCAGCGTGGCTACACCTTC.

This chain links TRBV19 with TRBJ2-5; TRBD2 is a possible D gene (6 bases). Trimming shortened V by 3 bases and J by 2 bases, and 10 bases separated the two germline ends. The CDR3 loop spans 14 amino acids. Looked up from germline, CDR1 is LNHDA and CDR2 is SQIVND (reference sequence). In DNA, the CDR3 is TGTGCCAGTAGTATGAGGGACTTACAAGAGACCCAGTACTTC. This codes for CASSMRDLQETQYF.

This clone occurred a few times. The J gene is TRBJ1-3, the V gene TRBV4-1, with D uncertain. Germline V gene lookup returns CDR1 MGHRA and CDR2 YSYEKL. This CDR3 has 14 residues. V dropped 3 bases and J dropped 7 bases, with 13 bases sitting between them. DNA of the CDR3: TGCGCCAGCAGCCATTCGGGAGTCGGGAACACCATATATTTT. Residues: CASSHSGVGNTIYF.

As DNA, the CDR3 is TGCGCCACCCGTCGGGCAGGGGACGCAGATACGCAGTATTTT. Its protein is CATRRAGDADTQYF. The chain employs TRBV5-1 and TRBJ2-3, with D perhaps matching TRBD1 (6 bases). Germline CDR1 reads SGHRS; CDR2 reads YFSETQ. The V end lost 9 bases, the J end lost 4 bases, and 18 bases lay between the germline ends. The CDR3 spans 14 residues.

Here the CDR3 DNA reads TGTGCCAGCAGCCTACTAGCGGGGGGGCAGAATGAGCAGTTCTTC. As protein: CASSLLAGGQNEQFF. This chain uses TRBV7-3 with TRBJ2-1; TRBD2 agrees at 13 bases. J gave up 7 bases and V 5 bases, and 5 bases lay outside the gene matches. CDR3 length: 15 residues. Germline lookup yields CDR1 SGHTA and CDR2 FQGTGA.

This clone came up a few times. This chain uses TRBV29-1 with TRBJ1-3, with a weak D call TRBD1 (5 bases). The CDR3 has 12 residues. V was trimmed by 6 bases and J by 1 base, leaving 7 bases between them. Germline CDR1 is SQVTM and CDR2 is ANQGSEA. CDR3 DNA sequence: TGCAGCGTCAGGGCTTCTGGAAACACCATATATTTT. Protein: CSVRASGNTIYF.

The genes are TRBV9 and TRBJ2-5, with D perhaps matching TRBD2 (5 bases). V shed 4 bases and J shed 4 bases, with 20 bases lying between them. Germline loops: CDR1 SGDLS, CDR2 YYNGEE. The CDR3 has 16 residues. This chain's CDR3 is CASSPSTRTRGETQYF. The CDR3 coding sequence is TGTGCCAGCAGCCCTAGCACCCGGACCCGAGGAGAGACCCAGTACTTC.